The clone carrying this T cell receptor beta chain showed up just a few times. Its antigen is undetermined. The data were taken from a study of T cell repertoires in cytomegalovirus infection. Whole-study context: Indicated by public TCR beta signatures were CMV infection and matching HLA type. Study-level points and caveats: Accumulated public TCR beta family frequency recognized individuals carrying CMV together with the relevant HLA. CMV-specific TCR beta clonotypes restricted by HLA-C were the ones dominating the ex vivo response.

TCRdb fed the reads into MiXCR, producing one record per CDR3 protein. This table holds some 180,000 distinct CDR3 sequences, approximately 18% found once. Germline CDR1 is SGDLS and CDR2 is YYNGEE. This CDR3 contains 16 residues. V was shortened by 3 bases and J by 5 bases, with 20 bases between the two germline ends. The sequence was collected from a human donor in good health (CMV status not recorded). Some clones in this sample may be carry-over from other donors' samples. V usage is TRBV9 and J usage is TRBJ1-1; weak D call: TRBD1 (5 bases). Sequencing was performed on CD8+ T cells from PBMCs. The CDR3 region has the DNA TGTGCCAGCAGCGCACGAACCGGGACGGAGGGTACTGAAGCTTTCTTT. This sequence encodes CASSARTGTEGTEAFF.